This T cell receptor beta chain stems from a study of T cells in Graves' hyperthyroidism and ophthalmopathy. Study in general: Staff took peripheral blood when the initial diagnosis was made, before any treatment began. Findings of the study overall: Among thyroid clonotypes expanded above 0.001, most also appeared in blood.

Germline V CDR1 and CDR2: KGHSH, LQKENI. V gave up 6 bases and J gave up 4 bases, with 19 bases separating them. This CDR3 has 16 residues. This clonotype was observed a few times. The antigen is unknown. PBMCs stemmed from over 7.5 ml fresh peripheral blood. The TCR beta CDR3 regions underwent amplification using RNA transcripts as the source. The TCR CDR3 was amplified in a first-round RT-PCR using the HTBI primer set. TCRdb re-called the multiplex PCR reads with MiXCR, one entry per CDR3 protein. The sample holds 300,000 to 450,000 distinct CDR3 sequences, about 18% seen once. This sequence was found in a man between 18 and 35 years old with Graves' ophthalmopathy. The material sequenced was blood. The chain couples TRBV18 to TRBJ1-5, with D possibly being TRBD1 (5 bases). The CDR3 DNA sequence: TGTGCCAGCTCCCCGCCTCCCACGGGGCCTAATCAGCCCCAGCATTTT. It specifies CASSPPPTGPNQPQHF.